The next 8 T cell receptor beta chains were all read from a single sample in a study of cytomegalovirus exposure and HLA in healthy donors. With 60 Vbeta and 13 Jbeta primers, the PCR was carried out. Only in-frame clones appear in the TCRdb table, and some are missing; sequencing was by immunoSEQ multiplex PCR. Counted here are 100,000 to 150,000 clones, roughly 80% occurring once; the ten biggest clones make up around 9.5%. The material sequenced was PBMCs. Source of these receptors: a female donor in good health and CMV-seropositive.

The chain has TRBV28 and TRBJ1-1; 7 bases are shared with TRBD1. The junction had 3 bases not matched to a gene; V was cut back by 5 bases and J by 6 bases. This CDR3 spans 12 amino acids. Germline V gives CDR1 MDHEN, CDR2 SYDVKM. CDR3 in DNA: TGTGCCAGCAGTGACAGGGATCCTGAAGCTTTCTTT. The encoded protein is CASSDRDPEAFF.

The chain recombines TRBV2 with TRBJ2-3, with 10 positions matching TRBD2. CDR3 length: 16 residues. Germline V gives CDR1 SNHLY, CDR2 FYNNEI. With V trimmed by 4 bases and J by 9 bases, 13 bases remained unmatched. The CDR3 nucleotides read TGTGCCAGCAGTGCCCCCGCTAGCGGGGGACCAGGGACGCAGTATTTT. Protein: CASSAPASGGPGTQYF.

The J gene is TRBJ2-7, the V gene TRBV27, with a tentative D call TRBD1 (6 bases). The CDR3 loop spans 16 amino acids. Trimming shortened V by 3 bases and J by 1 base, and 16 bases separated the two germline ends. Germline assignment: CDR1 MNHEY and CDR2 SMNVEV (reference sequence). CDR3 in DNA: TGTGCCAGCAGTTTTTCATACCTGACAGGTTCCTACGAGCAGTACTTC. Amino acids: CASSFSYLTGSYEQYF.

The J gene is TRBJ1-2, the V gene TRBV28; 7 bases align to TRBD1. CDR1 is MDHEN and CDR2 is SYDVKM in the germline V gene. The CDR3 loop spans 15 amino acids. Germline trimming cut 5 bases from V and 4 bases from J; bases unmatched to any gene: 10. CDR3 sequence reads: CASSPRDRHSYGYTF. For the CDR3, the DNA is TGTGCCAGCAGTCCCCGGGACAGACATAGCTATGGCTACACCTTC.

The genes are TRBV29-1 and TRBJ2-5, with a possible D match to TRBD2 (5 bases). CDR1 is SQVTM and CDR2 is ANQGSEA in the germline V gene. Trimming cost V 7 bases and J 10 bases, with 16 bases left between them. The CDR3 covers 11 residues. CDR3 residues: CSAEPRDRQYF. The CDR3 region has the DNA TGCAGCGCCGAGCCCCGGGATCGCCAGTACTTC.

The chain recombines TRBV7-2 with TRBJ1-5; tentatively, D is TRBD1 (5 bases). Germline CDR1 is SGHTA and CDR2 is FQGNSA. Trimming stripped 5 bases from V and 9 bases from J, with 11 bases between. This CDR3 contains 12 residues. Here the CDR3 DNA reads TGTGCCAGCAGCGCTCAGGGCCGGCCCCAGCATTTT. Translated: CASSAQGRPQHF.

The genes are TRBV7-2 and TRBJ2-7; 10 bases match TRBD1. V dropped 4 bases and J dropped 5; count of bases not matched to a gene: 8. Germline V gives CDR1 SGHTA, CDR2 FQGNSA. The CDR3 runs 15 residues. The CDR3 reads CASSWRDRGKNEQYF. In nucleotides, the CDR3 is TGTGCCAGCAGCTGGAGGGACAGGGGAAAGAACGAGCAGTACTTC.

In this sample, this clone turned up once. The chain is built from TRBV11-2 and TRBJ2-7; 9 bases line up with TRBD1. V was clipped by 4 bases and J by 7 bases; unmatched bases: 11. The CDR3 sequence is 15 residues long. CDR1 SGHAT and CDR2 FQNNGV come from the germline V gene. CDR3 coding DNA: TGTGCCAGCAGCTACCAGCCAACAGGGGGCGGGGAGCAGTACTTC. Amino acids: CASSYQPTGGGEQYF.